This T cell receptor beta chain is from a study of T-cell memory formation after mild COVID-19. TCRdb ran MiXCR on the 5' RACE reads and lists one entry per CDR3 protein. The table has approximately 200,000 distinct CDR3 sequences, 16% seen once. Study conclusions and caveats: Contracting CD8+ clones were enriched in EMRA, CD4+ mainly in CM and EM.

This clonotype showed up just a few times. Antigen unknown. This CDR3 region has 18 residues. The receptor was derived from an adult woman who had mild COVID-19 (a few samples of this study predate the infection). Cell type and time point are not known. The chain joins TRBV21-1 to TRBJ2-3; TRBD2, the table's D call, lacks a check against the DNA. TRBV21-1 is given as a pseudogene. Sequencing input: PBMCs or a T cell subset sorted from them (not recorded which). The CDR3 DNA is TGTGCCAGCAGCAAACCGCACGGACTAGCGGGAGACATGAATACGCAGTATTTT. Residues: CASSKPHGLAGDMNTQYF.